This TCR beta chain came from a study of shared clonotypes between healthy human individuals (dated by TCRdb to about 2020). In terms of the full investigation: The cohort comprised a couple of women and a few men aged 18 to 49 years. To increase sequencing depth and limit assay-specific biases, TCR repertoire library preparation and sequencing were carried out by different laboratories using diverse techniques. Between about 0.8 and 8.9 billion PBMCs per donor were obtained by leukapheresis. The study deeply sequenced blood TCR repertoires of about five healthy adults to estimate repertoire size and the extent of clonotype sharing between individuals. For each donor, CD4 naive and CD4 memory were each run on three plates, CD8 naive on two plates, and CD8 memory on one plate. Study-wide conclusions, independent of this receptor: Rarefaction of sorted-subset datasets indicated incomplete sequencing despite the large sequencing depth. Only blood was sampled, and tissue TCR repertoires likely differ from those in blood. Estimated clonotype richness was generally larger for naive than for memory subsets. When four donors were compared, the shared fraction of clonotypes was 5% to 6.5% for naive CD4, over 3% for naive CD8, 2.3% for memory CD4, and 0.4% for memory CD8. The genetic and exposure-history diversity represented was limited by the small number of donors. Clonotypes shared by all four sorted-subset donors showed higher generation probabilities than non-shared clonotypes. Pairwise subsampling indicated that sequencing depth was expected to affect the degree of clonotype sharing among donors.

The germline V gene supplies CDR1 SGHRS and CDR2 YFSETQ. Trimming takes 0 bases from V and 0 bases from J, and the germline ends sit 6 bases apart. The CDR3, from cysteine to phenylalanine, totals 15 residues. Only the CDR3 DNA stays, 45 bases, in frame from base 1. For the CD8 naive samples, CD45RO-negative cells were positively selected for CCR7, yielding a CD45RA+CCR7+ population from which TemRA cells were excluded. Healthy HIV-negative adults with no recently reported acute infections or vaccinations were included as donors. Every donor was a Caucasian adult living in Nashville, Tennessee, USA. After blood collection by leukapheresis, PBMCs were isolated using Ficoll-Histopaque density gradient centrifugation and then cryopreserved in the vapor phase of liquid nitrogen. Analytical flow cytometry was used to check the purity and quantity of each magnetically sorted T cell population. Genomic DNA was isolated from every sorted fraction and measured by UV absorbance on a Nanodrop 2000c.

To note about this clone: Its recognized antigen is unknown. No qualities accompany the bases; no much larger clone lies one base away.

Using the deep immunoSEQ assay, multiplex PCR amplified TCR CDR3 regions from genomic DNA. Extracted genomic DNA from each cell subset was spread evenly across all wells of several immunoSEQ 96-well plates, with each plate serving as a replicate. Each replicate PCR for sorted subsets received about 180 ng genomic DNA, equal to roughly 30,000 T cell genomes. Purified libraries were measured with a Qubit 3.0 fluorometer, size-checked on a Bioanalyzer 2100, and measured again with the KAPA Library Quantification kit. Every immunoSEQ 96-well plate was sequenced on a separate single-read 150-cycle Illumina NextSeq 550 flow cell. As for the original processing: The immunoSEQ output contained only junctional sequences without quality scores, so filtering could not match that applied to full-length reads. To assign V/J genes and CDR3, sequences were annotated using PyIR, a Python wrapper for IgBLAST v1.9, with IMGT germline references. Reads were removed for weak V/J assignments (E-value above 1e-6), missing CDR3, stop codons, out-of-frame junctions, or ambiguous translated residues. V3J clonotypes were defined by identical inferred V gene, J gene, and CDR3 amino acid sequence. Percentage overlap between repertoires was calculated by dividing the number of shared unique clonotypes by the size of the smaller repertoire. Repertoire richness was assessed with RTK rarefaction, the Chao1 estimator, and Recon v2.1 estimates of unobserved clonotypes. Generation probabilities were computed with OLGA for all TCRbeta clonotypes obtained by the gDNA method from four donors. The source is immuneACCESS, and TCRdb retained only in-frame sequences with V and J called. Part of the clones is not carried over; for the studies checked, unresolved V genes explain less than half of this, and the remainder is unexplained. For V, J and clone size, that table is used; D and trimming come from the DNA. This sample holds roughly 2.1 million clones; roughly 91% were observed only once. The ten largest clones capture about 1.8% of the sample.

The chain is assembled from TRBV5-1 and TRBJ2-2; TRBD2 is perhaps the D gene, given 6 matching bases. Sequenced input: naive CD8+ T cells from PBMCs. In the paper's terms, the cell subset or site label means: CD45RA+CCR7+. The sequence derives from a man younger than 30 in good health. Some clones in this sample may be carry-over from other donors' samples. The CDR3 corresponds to CASSLGGTNTGELFF. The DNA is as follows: TGCGCCAGCAGCTTGGGCGGGACGAACACCGGGGAGCTGTTTTTT.